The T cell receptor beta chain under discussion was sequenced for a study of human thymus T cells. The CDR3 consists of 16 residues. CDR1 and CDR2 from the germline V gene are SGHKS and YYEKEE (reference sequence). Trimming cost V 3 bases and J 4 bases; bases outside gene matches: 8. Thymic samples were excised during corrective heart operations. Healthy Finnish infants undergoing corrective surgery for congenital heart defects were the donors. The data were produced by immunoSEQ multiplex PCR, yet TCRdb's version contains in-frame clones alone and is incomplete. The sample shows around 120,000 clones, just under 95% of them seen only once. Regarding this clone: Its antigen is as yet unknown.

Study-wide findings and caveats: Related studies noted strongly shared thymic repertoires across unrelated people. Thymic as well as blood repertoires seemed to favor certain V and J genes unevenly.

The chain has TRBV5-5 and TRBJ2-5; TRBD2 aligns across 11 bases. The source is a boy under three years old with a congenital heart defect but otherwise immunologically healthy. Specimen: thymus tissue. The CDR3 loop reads CASSSLAGGQGETQYF. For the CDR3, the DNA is TGTGCCAGCAGCTCTTTAGCGGGGGGGCAGGGAGAGACCCAGTACTTC.